These T cell receptor beta chains were read from a single sample in a study of cytomegalovirus exposure and HLA in healthy donors. Generated by immunoSEQ multiplex PCR, the TCRdb table keeps only in-frame clones and is missing some. The sample has about 110,000 clones; roughly 90% are singletons. The sample comprised PBMCs. Every receptor here comes from a woman in her 30s in good health and CMV-seropositive. CDR3s leave out the opening cysteine and the closing phenylalanine or tryptophan. Each record gives: V gene, CDR3 protein.

TRBV4-3 ASSHSSGSTGETQY
TRBV29-1 SVVGTDYGYT
TRBV5-4 ASSSSPANYGYT
TRBV5-6 ASSGLTGNTEAF
TRBV10-3 AIRDPGAGDRDTQY
TRBV19 ASTDPQQGRGFDGYT
TRBV12-2 ASRLATGREGRYNEQF
TRBV6-4 ASSEGLVPDYRGEQY
TRBV12-5 ASGSGTGTDYEQY
TRBV4-2 ASSAGGYTEAF
TRBV11-2 ASSLGLAGGRWKSGELF
TRBV7-2 ASSSLPTGTSDTGELF
TRBV7-2 ASSSYPHSGTRGNEQF
TRBV7-6 ASSMPGLAFNEQY
TRBV28 ASRLLQGAAF
TRBV5-4 ARLDRVAKNIQY
TRBV18 ASSPPGSPSNQPQH
TRBV10-3 AISEEGLGNTEAF
TRBV5-4 ASSSPGLAGELGEQY
TRBV7-9 ASSTGQWEAF
TRBV27 ASSPVSGSREQY
TRBV9 ASSPNPWGGRVNGELF
TRBV5-1 ASSLNTVKLNSPLH
TRBV7-2 ASSLLGVSETQY
TRBV7-2 ASSATGQNTIY